Given below is one T cell receptor beta chain in context. What it binds is unknown. This CDR3 is built from 14 residues. Germline CDR1 and CDR2: MDHEN and SYDVKM. Trimming pared 6 bases from V and 0 bases from J, leaving 11 bases between. The protocol was immunoSEQ multiplex PCR, while the TCRdb copy is restricted to in-frame clones and leaves out a portion. The repertoire holds approximately 44,000 clones, 91% seen once, with over 3.5% in the top ten. Stated time point: week 23, last vaccination. Each dose of the vaccine consisted of 300 ug of mutant IDH1 20-mer peptide, with topical imiquimod. Donors had new WHO grade 3 or 4 IDH1-mutant, ATRX-lost astrocytomas. This entry is derived from a study of a mutant IDH1 vaccine in newly diagnosed glioma. Study as a whole: At weeks 1, 3, 5, 7, 11, 15, 19 and 23, patients received a vaccination, eight in all. Treated patients had a mean age of about 40 years and a sex split that was roughly 62% male and 37.5% female.

The study, taken as a whole, reports: Pseudoprogression appeared independent of alterations in top peripheral clonotypes.

This TCR was sampled from a man in his fifties or sixties with glioma. The chain couples TRBV28 to TRBJ1-1; D not resolved. The source material was PBMCs, sampled from a glioma patient whose treatment included an IDH1 peptide vaccine. For the CDR3, the DNA is TGTGCCAGCAGAGCGAGTCAGATGAACACTGAAGCTTTCTTT. Its protein is CASRASQMNTEAFF.